The sequence of this T cell receptor (beta chain) was determined in a study of T cell responses to AZD1222 COVID-19 vaccine. General study results and limits: Among those given AZD1222, only 6 or 7 were seropositive at baseline.

Produced via immunoSEQ multiplex PCR; TCRdb's table is partial and in-frame only. In the table there are around 150,000 clones, roughly 94% of which are singletons. The germline V gene has CDR1 MDHEN and CDR2 SYDVKM. V trimming: 6 bases; J trimming: 8 bases; junction bases outside the gene matches: 9. This CDR3 has 15 amino acids. With regard to this clone: Its antigen is as yet unknown.

V and J are TRBV28 and TRBJ1-6, with 8 bases lining up with TRBD1. This sequence originates from an adult who received the AZD1222 COVID-19 vaccine. The source was peripheral blood, collected 28 days after the second AZD1222 dose. CDR3 DNA sequence: TGTGCCAGCAGGGGTCAGGGGGCTGGAGATTCACCCCTCCACTTT. It encodes CASRGQGAGDSPLHF. Full variable domain (outside the CDR3, taken from reference TRBV28 and TRBJ1-6): DVKVTQSSRYLVKRTGEKVFLECVQDMDHENMFWYRQDPGLGLRLIYFSYDVKMKEKGDIPEGYSVSREKKERFSLILESASTNQTSMYLCASRGQGAGDSPLHFGNGTRLTVT.